The T cell receptor (beta chain) under discussion was sequenced for a study of T cell responses to AZD1222 COVID-19 vaccine. Study information: Pooling covered second doses at about 4 or about 12 weeks.

Note on this clone: Antigen: not known.

This table comes from immunoSEQ multiplex PCR, and its TCRdb copy is limited to in-frame clones, with some not included. The sample lists 100,000 to 120,000 clones; 82% were seen once. Study observations and caveats: It should be noted that donors were predominantly white British and more often female, and clonal diversity was possibly underestimated.

Specimen: peripheral blood, collected on day 0 of AZD1222 vaccination. The clonotype comes from an adult in good health.

This chain's CDR3 is CASSETYRSYGYTF. The CDR3 nucleotides are TGTGCCAGCAGCGAGACGTACAGGAGTTATGGCTACACCTTC. The V gene is TRBV7-2, the J gene TRBJ1-2; a weak D match, TRBD1 (5 bases). Germline assignment: CDR1 SGHTA and CDR2 FQGNSA. Trimming took off 5 bases at V and 5 bases at J, with 15 bases between the two ends. The CDR3 sequence is 14 residues long.